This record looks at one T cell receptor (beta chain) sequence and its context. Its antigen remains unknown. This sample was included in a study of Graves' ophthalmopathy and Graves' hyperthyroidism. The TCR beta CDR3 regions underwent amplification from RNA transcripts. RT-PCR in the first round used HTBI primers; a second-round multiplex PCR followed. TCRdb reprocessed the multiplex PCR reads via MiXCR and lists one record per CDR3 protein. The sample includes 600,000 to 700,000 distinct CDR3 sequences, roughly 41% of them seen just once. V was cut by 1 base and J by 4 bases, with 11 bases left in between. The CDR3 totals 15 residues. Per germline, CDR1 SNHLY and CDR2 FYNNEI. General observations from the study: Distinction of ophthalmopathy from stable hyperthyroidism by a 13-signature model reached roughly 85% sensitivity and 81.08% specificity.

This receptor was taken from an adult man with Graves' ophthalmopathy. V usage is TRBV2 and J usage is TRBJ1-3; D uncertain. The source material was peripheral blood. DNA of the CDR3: TGTGCCAGCAGTGAAGGACGTAGGACCGGAAACACCATATATTTT. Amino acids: CASSEGRRTGNTIYF.